A selection of T cell receptor beta chains follows, all from one sample in a study of beta chain features in type 1 diabetes. The data were produced by immunoSEQ multiplex PCR, yet TCRdb's version contains in-frame clones alone and is incomplete. The sample has about 150,000 clones; around 10% are singletons. Sample: central memory CD4+ T cells from blood. These receptors came from a man aged 18 to 35 in good health. Both conserved end residues are part of each CDR3. Each record gives: CDR3 protein, CDR3 DNA, V gene, clone size, J gene, D gene. The D gene is left open where the match is weak. Only part of the rows carry a size: once, few, many, or a class if the clone is expanded.

CASSPLGDEQYF,TGTGCCAGCAGCCCCTTGGGAGACGAGCAGTACTTC,TRBV7-9,few,TRBJ2-7,.
CASSSQSGRGNYGYTF,TGCGCCAGCAGCTCGCAGTCGGGAAGAGGTAACTATGGCTACACCTTC,TRBV5-1,.,TRBJ1-2,.
CASKTTGKETQYF,TGTGCCAGCAAAACGACAGGGAAGGAGACCCAGTACTTC,TRBV5-4,few,TRBJ2-5,TRBD1
CASSSGTGWGDTEAFF,TGTGCCAGCAGCAGTGGTACCGGGTGGGGGGACACTGAAGCTTTCTTT,TRBV7-9,few,TRBJ1-1,.
CASSRSGRDKGYGYTF,TGTGCCAGCAGCCGCAGCGGCCGTGACAAGGGCTATGGCTACACCTTC,TRBV14,.,TRBJ1-2,.
CASSLGSWGTDTQYF,TGTGCCAGCAGCTTGGGATCTTGGGGCACAGATACGCAGTATTTT,TRBV5-4,.,TRBJ2-3,.
CASSPGQNTEAFF,TGTGCCAGCAGCCCAGGACAGAACACTGAAGCTTTCTTT,TRBV7-3,.,TRBJ1-1,.
CASSPPGTGVRGANVLTF,TGCGCCAGCAGCCCGCCGGGGACAGGGGTACGTGGGGCCAACGTCCTGACTTTC,TRBV5-1,.,TRBJ2-6,TRBD1
CASSYSIMAGAHGYTF,TGTGCCAGCAGTTACTCTATAATGGCCGGAGCGCATGGCTACACCTTC,TRBV6-5,.,TRBJ1-2,.
CASSTGANTGELFF,TGTGCCAGCAGCACAGGGGCGAACACCGGGGAGCTGTTTTTT,TRBV7-9,.,TRBJ2-2,TRBD1
CSVGLARGSGYTF,TGCAGCGTTGGGTTGGCCAGAGGAAGTGGCTACACCTTC,TRBV29-1,.,TRBJ1-2,.
CAIRRGQDTDTQYF,TGTGCCATCAGGAGGGGACAGGACACAGATACGCAGTATTTT,TRBV10-3,.,TRBJ2-3,TRBD1
CASSAVPTEAFF,TGTGCCAGCAGTGCCGTGCCCACTGAAGCTTTCTTT,TRBV6-1,few,TRBJ1-1,.
CASSLASGTSGYTDTQYF,TGTGCCAGCAGCTTAGCGAGCGGGACTAGCGGGTACACAGATACGCAGTATTTT,TRBV7-2,few,TRBJ2-3,TRBD2
CASSPRGSSQGEQYF,TGTGCCAGCAGCCCGAGGGGGAGTAGCCAGGGAGAGCAGTACTTC,TRBV6-6,few,TRBJ2-7,.
CASSLSSGSADTQYF,TGTGCCAGCAGCCTTTCTAGCGGGAGTGCAGATACGCAGTATTTT,TRBV7-3,many,TRBJ2-3,TRBD2
CASSLASSGNTIYF,TGTGCCAGCAGTCTCGCCAGCTCTGGAAACACCATATATTTT,TRBV6-6,.,TRBJ1-3,.
CAWSVMQGANTEAFF,TGTGCCTGGAGTGTAATGCAGGGAGCGAACACTGAAGCTTTCTTT,TRBV30,.,TRBJ1-1,.
CASSVDQGTYEQYF,TGTGCCAGCAGCGTAGATCAGGGGACCTACGAGCAGTACTTC,TRBV9,.,TRBJ2-7,.
CASSGGGAGYGYTF,TGTGCCAGCAGCGGAGGTGGGGCAGGCTATGGCTACACCTTC,TRBV9,.,TRBJ1-2,.
CASSLARTNYEQYF,TGTGCCAGCAGCTTAGCGCGGACCAACTACGAGCAGTACTTC,TRBV7-9,.,TRBJ2-7,.
CAWDRQSYEQYF,TGTGCCTGGGACAGGCAATCTTACGAGCAGTACTTC,TRBV30,few,TRBJ2-7,.
CASSQGQTGQETQYF,TGTGCCAGCAGCCAAGGTCAGACAGGACAAGAGACCCAGTACTTC,TRBV4-2,.,TRBJ2-5,.
CASSSEETQYF,TGTGCCAGCAGCTCCGAAGAGACCCAGTACTTC,TRBV7-2,few,TRBJ2-5,.
CSMDRGLTNEQFF,TGCAGCATGGACAGGGGACTCACGAATGAGCAGTTCTTC,TRBV29-1,.,TRBJ2-1,TRBD1
CASSLALDRDSVLTF,TGTGCCAGCAGCTTAGCTCTGGACAGGGACTCCGTCCTGACTTTC,TRBV7-9,.,TRBJ2-6,TRBD1